By frequency in the sample, the clone carrying this T cell receptor delta chain is medium-sized. The data stem from a study of gamma-delta T cells after stem cell transplantation. TCRdb made new clone calls on the RT-PCR reads using CATT. The data show about 11,000 delta-chain clones, roughly 1.3% seen once. J lost 2 bases, V lost 0 bases, and 5 bases had no gene match. Per germline, CDR1 GEAIGNYY and CDR2 EKD. This CDR3 is 16 amino acids long. The sequence was collected from a human donor. It is not recorded whose cells these are; they may come from a transplant donor. The J gene is TRDJ1, the V gene TRDV2; TRDD3 agrees at 10 bases. The specimen sequenced was gamma-delta T cells. The CDR3 DNA follows: TGTGCCTGTGACACCGTAATGGGGGATACAACCGATAAACTCATCTTT. Protein: CACDTVMGDTTDKLIF.